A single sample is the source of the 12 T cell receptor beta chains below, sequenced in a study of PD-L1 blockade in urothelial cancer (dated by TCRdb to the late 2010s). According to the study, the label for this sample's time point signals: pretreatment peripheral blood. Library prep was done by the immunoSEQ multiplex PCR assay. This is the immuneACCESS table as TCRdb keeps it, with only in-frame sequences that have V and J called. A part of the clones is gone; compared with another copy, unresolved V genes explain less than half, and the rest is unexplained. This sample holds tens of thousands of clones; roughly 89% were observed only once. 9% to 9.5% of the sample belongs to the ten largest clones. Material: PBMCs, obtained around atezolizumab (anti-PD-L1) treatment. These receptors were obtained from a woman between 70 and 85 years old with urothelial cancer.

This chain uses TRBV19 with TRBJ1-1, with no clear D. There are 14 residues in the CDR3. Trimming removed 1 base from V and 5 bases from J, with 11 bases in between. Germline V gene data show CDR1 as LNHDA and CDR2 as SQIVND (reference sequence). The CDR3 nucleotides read TGTGCCAGTAGTATAGGAGGTGGTGAAACTGAAGCTTTCTTT. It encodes CASSIGGGETEAFF.

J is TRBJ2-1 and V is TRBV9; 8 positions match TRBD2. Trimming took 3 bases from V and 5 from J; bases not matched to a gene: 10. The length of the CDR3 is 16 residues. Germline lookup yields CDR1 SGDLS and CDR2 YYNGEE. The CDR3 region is CASSAPRGGLDNEQFF. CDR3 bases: TGTGCCAGCAGCGCGCCTCGGGGGGGCCTCGACAATGAGCAGTTCTTC.

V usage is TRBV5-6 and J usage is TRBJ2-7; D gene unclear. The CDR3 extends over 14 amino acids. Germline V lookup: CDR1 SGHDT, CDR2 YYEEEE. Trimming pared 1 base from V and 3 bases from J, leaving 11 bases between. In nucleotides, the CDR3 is TGTGCCAGCAGCTTGCTTGGAGTAATCTACGAGCAGTACTTC. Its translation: CASSLLGVIYEQYF.

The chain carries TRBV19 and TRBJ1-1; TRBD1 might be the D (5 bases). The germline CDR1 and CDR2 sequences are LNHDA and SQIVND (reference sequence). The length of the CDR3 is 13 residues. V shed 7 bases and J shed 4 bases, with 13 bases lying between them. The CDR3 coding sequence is TGTGCCAGTACCTCGAGTAGGGGCACTGAAGCTTTCTTT. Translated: CASTSSRGTEAFF.

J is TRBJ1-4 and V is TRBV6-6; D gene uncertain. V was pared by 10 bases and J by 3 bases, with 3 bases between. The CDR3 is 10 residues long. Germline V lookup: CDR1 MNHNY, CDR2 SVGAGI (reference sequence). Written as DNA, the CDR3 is TGTGCCACTTCTAATGAAAAACTGTTTTTT. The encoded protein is CATSNEKLFF.

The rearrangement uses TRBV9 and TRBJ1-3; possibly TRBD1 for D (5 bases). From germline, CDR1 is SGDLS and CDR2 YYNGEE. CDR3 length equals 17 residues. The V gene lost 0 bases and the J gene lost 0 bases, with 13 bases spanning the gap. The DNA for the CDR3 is TGTGCCAGCAGCGTAGCGGTGACAGAGAGCTCTGGAAACACCATATATTTT. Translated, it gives CASSVAVTESSGNTIYF. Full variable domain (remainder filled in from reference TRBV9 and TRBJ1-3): DSGVTQTPKHLITATGQRVTLRCSPRSGDLSVYWYQQSLDQGLQFLIQYYNGEERAKGNILERFSAQQFPDLHSELNLSSLELGDSALYFCASSVAVTESSGNTIYFGEGSWLTVV.

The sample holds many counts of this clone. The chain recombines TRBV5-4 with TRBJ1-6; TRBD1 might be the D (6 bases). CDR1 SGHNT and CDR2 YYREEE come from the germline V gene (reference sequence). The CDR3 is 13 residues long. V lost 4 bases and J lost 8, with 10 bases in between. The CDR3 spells CASSRGKDSPLHF. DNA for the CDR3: TGTGCCAGCAGCAGGGGGAAGGATTCACCCCTCCACTTT.

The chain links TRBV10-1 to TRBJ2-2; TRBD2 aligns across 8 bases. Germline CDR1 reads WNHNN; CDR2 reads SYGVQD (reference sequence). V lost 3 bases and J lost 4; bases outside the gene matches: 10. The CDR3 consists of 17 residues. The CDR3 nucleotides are TGCGCCAGCAGTGACAACGGGAGGGCCGGTGGCACCGGGGAGCTGTTTTTT. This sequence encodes CASSDNGRAGGTGELFF.

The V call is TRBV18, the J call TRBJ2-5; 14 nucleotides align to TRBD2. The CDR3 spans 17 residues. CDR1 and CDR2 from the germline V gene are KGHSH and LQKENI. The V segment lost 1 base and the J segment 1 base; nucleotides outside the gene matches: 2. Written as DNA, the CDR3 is TGTGCCAGCTCACCACGGGGACTAGCGGGAGTCCAAGAGACCCAGTACTTC. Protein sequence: CASSPRGLAGVQETQYF. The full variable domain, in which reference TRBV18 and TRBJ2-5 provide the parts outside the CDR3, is NAGVMQNPRHLVRRRGQEARLRCSPMKGHSHVYWYRQLPEEGLKFMVYLQKENIIDESGMPKERFSAEFPKEGPSILRIQQVVRGDSAAYFCASSPRGLAGVQETQYFGPGTRLLVL.

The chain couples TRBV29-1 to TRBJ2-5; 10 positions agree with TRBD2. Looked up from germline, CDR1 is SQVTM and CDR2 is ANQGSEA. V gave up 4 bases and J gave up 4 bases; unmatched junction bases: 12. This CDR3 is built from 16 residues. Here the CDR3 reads CSVAPGTSDFRETQYF. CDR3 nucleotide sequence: TGCAGCGTTGCCCCGGGGACTAGCGACTTCCGAGAGACCCAGTACTTC.

The CDR3 sequence: CASSSLGAQETQYF. The DNA of the CDR3 is TGCGCCAGCAGCTCCCTGGGGGCCCAAGAGACCCAGTACTTC. The chain recombines TRBV5-1 with TRBJ2-5, with a possible D match to TRBD1 (6 bases). The CDR3 length is 14 residues. V lost 3 bases, J lost 1 base, and 10 bases lay in between. The germline gives CDR1 SGHRS, CDR2 YFSETQ.

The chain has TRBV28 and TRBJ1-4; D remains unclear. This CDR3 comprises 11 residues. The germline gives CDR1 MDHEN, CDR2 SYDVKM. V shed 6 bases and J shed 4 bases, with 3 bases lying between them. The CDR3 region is CASRLNEKLFF. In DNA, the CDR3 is TGTGCCAGCAGACTTAATGAAAAACTGTTTTTT. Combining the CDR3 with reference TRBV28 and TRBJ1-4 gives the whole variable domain DVKVTQSSRYLVKRTGEKVFLECVQDMDHENMFWYRQDPGLGLRLIYFSYDVKMKEKGDIPEGYSVSREKKERFSLILESASTNQTSMYLCASRLNEKLFFGSGTQLSVL.